This entry lists 4 T cell receptor beta chains sequenced from one sample in a study of vaccination effects on CD4 cells after COVID-19. The culture ran for 10 days, and then CD4+ T cells were isolated. The person had a PCR-confirmed SARS-CoV-2 infection during March to December 2020. Either the BNT162b2 or mRNA-1273 vaccine was given to participants in two doses. TCRdb's copy holds only in-frame clones and misses some; the assay was immunoSEQ multiplex PCR. The sample has some 40,000 clones; about 80% are singletons. What these receptors recognize is not known. Sequencing used CD4+ T cells from PBMCs cultured without peptide, obtained after COVID-19 vaccination. These receptors came from a human donor who had a prior SARS-CoV-2 infection.

This clone was found once. The chain joins TRBV4-3 to TRBJ2-1, with 10 positions matching TRBD2. Germline lookup yields CDR1 LGHNA and CDR2 YSLEER. CDR3 length: 16 residues. Trimming took 1 base from V and 8 from J; bases not matched to a gene: 8. CDR3 loop: CASSQGSSGSWDEQFF. For the CDR3, the DNA is TGCGCCAGCAGCCAAGGATCTAGCGGGAGTTGGGATGAGCAGTTCTTC.

This clone was detected a few times. The chain joins TRBV7-3 to TRBJ2-7; possibly TRBD2 for D (6 bases). The CDR3 consists of 13 residues. Deletions cut 5 bases from V and 7 bases from J, with 15 bases between. Germline V gives CDR1 SGHTA, CDR2 FQGTGA. CDR3 loop: CASSPNWGREQYF. The CDR3 DNA reads as TGTGCCAGCAGCCCTAACTGGGGGAGGGAGCAGTACTTC.

This chain uses TRBV30 with TRBJ2-5; 8 bases are a match to TRBD1. The length of the CDR3 is 14 residues. The V segment lost 5 bases and the J segment 5 bases; nucleotides outside the gene matches: 10. Germline V gives CDR1 GTSNPN, CDR2 SVGIG (reference sequence). In DNA, the CDR3 is TGTGCCTGGTCCCGGACAGGGATGTTCGAGACCCAGTACTTC. Its protein product is CAWSRTGMFETQYF.

The chain couples TRBV3-1 (or the pseudogene TRBV3-2) to TRBJ2-1; possible D gene TRBD2, 5 bases. This CDR3 comprises 14 residues. Trimming took off 3 bases at V and 8 bases at J, with 14 bases between the two ends. The germline CDR1 and CDR2 sequences are LGHDT and YNNKEL (reference sequence). CDR3 loop: CASSHSWERYEQFF. In nucleotides, the CDR3 is TGTGCCAGCAGCCACTCTTGGGAGAGATATGAGCAGTTCTTC.